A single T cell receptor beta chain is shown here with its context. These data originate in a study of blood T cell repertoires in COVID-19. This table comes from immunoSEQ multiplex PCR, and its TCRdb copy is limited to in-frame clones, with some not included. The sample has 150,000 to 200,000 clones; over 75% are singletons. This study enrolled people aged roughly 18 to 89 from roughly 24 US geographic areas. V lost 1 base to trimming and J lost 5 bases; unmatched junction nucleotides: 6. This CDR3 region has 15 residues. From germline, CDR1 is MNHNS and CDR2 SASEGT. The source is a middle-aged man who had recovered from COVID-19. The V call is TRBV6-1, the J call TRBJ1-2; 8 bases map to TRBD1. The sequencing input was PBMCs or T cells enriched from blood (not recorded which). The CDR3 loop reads CASSEVRGRGYGYTF. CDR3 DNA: TGTGCCAGCAGTGAAGTCAGGGGGCGAGGGTATGGCTACACCTTC.